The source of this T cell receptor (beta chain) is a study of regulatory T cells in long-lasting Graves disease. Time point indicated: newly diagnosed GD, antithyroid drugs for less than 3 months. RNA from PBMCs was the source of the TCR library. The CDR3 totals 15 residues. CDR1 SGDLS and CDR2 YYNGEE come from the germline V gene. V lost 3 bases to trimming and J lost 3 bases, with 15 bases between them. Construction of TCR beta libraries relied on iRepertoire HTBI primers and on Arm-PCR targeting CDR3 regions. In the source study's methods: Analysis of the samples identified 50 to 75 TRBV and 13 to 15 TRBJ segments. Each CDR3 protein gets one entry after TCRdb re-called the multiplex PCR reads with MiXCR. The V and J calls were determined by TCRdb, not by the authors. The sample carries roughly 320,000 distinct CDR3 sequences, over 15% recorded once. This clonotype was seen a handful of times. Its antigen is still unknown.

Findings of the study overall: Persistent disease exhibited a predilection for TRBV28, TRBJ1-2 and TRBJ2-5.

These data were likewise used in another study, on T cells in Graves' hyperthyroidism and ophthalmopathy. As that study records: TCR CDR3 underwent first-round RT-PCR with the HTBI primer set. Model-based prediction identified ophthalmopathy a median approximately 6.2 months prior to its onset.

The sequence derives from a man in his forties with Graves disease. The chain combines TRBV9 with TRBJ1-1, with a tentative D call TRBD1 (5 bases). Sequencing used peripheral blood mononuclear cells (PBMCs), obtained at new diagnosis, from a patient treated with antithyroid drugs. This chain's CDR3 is CASSGGGGVDTEAFF. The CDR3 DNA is TGTGCCAGCAGCGGGGGGGGGGGAGTAGACACTGAAGCTTTCTTT. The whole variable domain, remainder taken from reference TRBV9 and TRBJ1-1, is DSGVTQTPKHLITATGQRVTLRCSPRSGDLSVYWYQQSLDQGLQFLIQYYNGEERAKGNILERFSAQQFPDLHSELNLSSLELGDSALYFCASSGGGGVDTEAFFGQGTRLTVV.